This T cell receptor (beta chain) is drawn from a study of OX40 agonist ivuxolimab in advanced cancers. Overall study results and limits: Low levels of normalized T-cell clonal expansion also appeared in some nonresponders.

On this clone: Its specificity is not known.

Profiled with immunoSEQ multiplex PCR; TCRdb holds only in-frame clones, not every one. The table shows some 80,000 clones, with nearly 90% occurring only once. Germline V CDR1 and CDR2: MNHNS, SASEGT. J gave up 5 bases and V 8 bases, and 10 bases lay outside the gene matches. The CDR3 spans 14 residues. The sequence was obtained from an adult with an advanced solid tumor such as melanoma, head and neck, liver or kidney cancer. The V call is TRBV6-1, the J call TRBJ2-7; 9 nucleotides align to TRBD2. This material consisted of CD4+ or CD8+ T cells sorted from blood, taken in a trial of the OX40 agonist ivuxolimab. CDR3 in amino acids: CASEEAGGPNEQYF. The CDR3 region has the DNA TGTGCCAGCGAAGAGGCGGGAGGGCCGAACGAGCAGTACTTC.